This TCR beta chain was documented in a study of early T cells in non-severe SARS-CoV-2 infection. Background on the study: Alpha and beta chains were unpaired, from unsorted whole-blood bulk RNA.

TCRdb redid the calling of the 5' RACE reads with MiXCR, one entry per CDR3 protein. Seen here are about 110,000 distinct CDR3 sequences, 12% observed once, and the top ten hold around 3%. The sequence was obtained from an adult who was a healthcare worker with PCR-confirmed SARS-CoV-2 infection or an uninfected control (not recorded which). Input material: whole blood.

The CDR3: CASSLVSGLMNTEAFF. The CDR3, as DNA: TGTGCCAGCAGCTTAGTGTCAGGCCTCATGAACACTGAAGCTTTCTTT. The chain employs TRBV7-9 and TRBJ1-1; D not certain. V lost 1 base, J lost 0 bases, and 12 bases lay in between. Germline V gives CDR1 SEHNR, CDR2 FQNEAQ (reference sequence). The length of the CDR3 is 16 residues.